Listed below are T cell receptor beta chains from one sample, sequenced in a study of radiation and T cells in renal cell carcinoma. Profiled with immunoSEQ multiplex PCR; TCRdb holds only in-frame clones, not every one. The sample has under 200,000 clones; roughly 90% are singletons. The sample in question was blood, obtained from a patient whose treatment included radiotherapy and nephrectomy. Receptor source: a woman between 45 and 60 years old with renal cell carcinoma. Both conserved end residues are part of each CDR3.

v_call: TRBV9
cdr3_aa: CASSVRGLQGEKLFF

v_call: TRBV19
cdr3_aa: CASSLRVSYNEQFF

v_call: TRBV7-8
cdr3_aa: CASSLFGGSTDTQYF

v_call: TRBV6-1
cdr3_aa: CASRSGGTSGETQYF

v_call: TRBV10-3
cdr3_aa: CAISGGDRTEAFF

v_call: TRBV5-8
cdr3_aa: CALSHSWSSYNEQFF

v_call: TRBV5-3
cdr3_aa: CARSRGPPGLAGGGEQFF

v_call: TRBV6-1
cdr3_aa: CASSEIAGFGSYEQYF

v_call: TRBV7-2
cdr3_aa: CASSLGAWDMGYTF

v_call: TRBV4-1
cdr3_aa: CASSQVGQGSEKLFF

v_call: TRBV7-8
cdr3_aa: CASSIPRGFSYNEQFF

v_call: TRBV6-5
cdr3_aa: CASSYARPESQETQYF

v_call: TRBV9
cdr3_aa: CASSVGLAGGPDTQYF

v_call: TRBV5-5
cdr3_aa: CASSLGSQRYSNQPQHF

v_call: TRBV7-9
cdr3_aa: CASRQNDATEAFF

v_call: TRBV5-8
cdr3_aa: CASSPGQGRLTEAFF

v_call: TRBV5-1
cdr3_aa: CASSSSGGATDTQYF

v_call: TRBV5-5
cdr3_aa: CASSLALRIAGGRNEQFF